What follows is one TCR beta chain and its context. Its antigen is currently unknown. This sample is drawn from a study of T cell responses to AZD1222 COVID-19 vaccine. Findings of the study overall: Nearly half of unique spike-specific TCRs reportedly avoided B.1.351 and B.1.1.7 mutated regions. Vaccination with two AZD1222 doses was followed by a rise in Spike-specific TCR breadth and depth. White British ancestry dominated among donors, who included more females, and clonal diversity was possibly underestimated.

CDR3 length: 14 amino acids. Trimming took 7 bases from V and 1 from J, leaving 16 bases between them. Germline V gives CDR1 SQVTM, CDR2 ANQGSEA. Measured with immunoSEQ multiplex PCR; TCRdb has only the in-frame clones, and not every one. The repertoire holds around 150,000 clones, with about 89% as singletons. The chain recombines TRBV29-1 with TRBJ1-1; possible D gene TRBD1, 6 bases. Sequenced here: peripheral blood, sampled 28 days after the second AZD1222 dose. The sequence was collected from an adult who received the AZD1222 COVID-19 vaccine. The CDR3 nucleotides read TGCAGCGGGCGGACGGGACACTCGAACACTGAAGCTTTCTTT. It is translated as CSGRTGHSNTEAFF.